One sample yielded the 27 T cell receptor beta chains listed below, sequenced in a study of vaccination effects on CD4 cells after COVID-19. Sequencing followed a ViraFEST assay step that expanded antigen-specific CD4+ T cells with viral peptide pools. Cells that had been cultured for roughly eleven days were the source of isolated CD4+ T cells. People in the vaccine group had not been infected with SARS-CoV-2 before, and their nucleocapsid antibodies were negative. No cognate antigen is known for these TCRs. Assay: immunoSEQ multiplex PCR; the TCRdb copy retains only in-frame clones and omits some. In the table there are about 70,000 clones, 80% of which are singletons. Sequenced here: CD4+ T cells from PBMCs cultured with SARS-CoV-2 spike peptides, sampled before COVID-19 vaccination. All receptors come from a human donor who received a COVID-19 vaccine.

The rearrangement links TRBV11-2 to TRBJ2-2, with 11 bases lining up with TRBD2. J was trimmed by 6 bases and V by 1 base; bases with no gene match: 4. The CDR3 loop spans 16 amino acids. CDR1 is SGHAT and CDR2 is FQNNGV in the germline V gene. The CDR3 region is CASSLGLAGYSGELFF. DNA of the CDR3: TGTGCCAGCAGCTTAGGACTAGCGGGGTATTCCGGGGAGCTGTTTTTT.

J is TRBJ2-3 and V is TRBV24-1; TRBD2 is a possible D gene (6 bases). The length of the CDR3 is 11 residues. V lost 8 bases, J lost 6 bases, and 8 bases lay in between. Germline-derived CDR1 and CDR2 are KGHDR and SFDVKD. The CDR3 DNA reads as TGTGCCACCACCCGGGGGGATACGCAGTATTTT. It codes for CATTRGDTQYF.

J is TRBJ2-1 and V is TRBV20-1, with D perhaps TRBD2 (5 bases). With 6 bases removed from V and 9 bases from J, the gap between germline ends came to 12 bases. This CDR3 is built from 11 residues. The germline V gene encodes CDR1 DFQATT and CDR2 SNEGSKA (reference sequence). The DNA for the CDR3 is TGCAGTGCGGCCCCTGCGGGTGAGCAGTTCTTC. This translates into CSAAPAGEQFF.

The rearrangement links TRBV6-5 to TRBJ2-5; D uncertain. The ends were cut back, 0 bases at V and 2 bases at J, with 7 bases in the middle. CDR3 length equals 14 residues. The germline CDR1 and CDR2 sequences are MNHEY and SVGAGI. CDR3 coding DNA: TGTGCCAGCAGTTACTCCCGTGGTCAAGAGACCCAGTACTTC. Encoded protein: CASSYSRGQETQYF.

V usage is TRBV7-3 and J usage is TRBJ2-3; 7 bases agree with TRBD1. The length of the CDR3 is 15 residues. Germline-derived CDR1 and CDR2 are SGHTA and FQGTGA. The V and J ends lost 4 bases and 4 bases, in that order; junction bases with no gene match: 8. CDR3 in amino acids: CASSWAGGVADTQYF. In DNA form, the CDR3 reads TGTGCCAGCAGCTGGGCAGGGGGTGTCGCAGATACGCAGTATTTT.

The chain uses TRBV19 and TRBJ2-1; TRBD2 aligns across 12 bases. The CDR3 contains 15 residues. V lost 4 bases, J lost 4 bases, and 2 bases stayed unmatched. The germline V gene encodes CDR1 LNHDA and CDR2 SQIVND (reference sequence). CDR3 protein: CASSTTSGGYNEQFF. CDR3 sequence (DNA): TGTGCCAGTAGTACGACTAGCGGGGGTTACAATGAGCAGTTCTTC. Drawing the rest from reference TRBV19 and TRBJ2-1, the complete variable domain is DGGITQSPKYLFRKEGQNVTLSCEQNLNHDAMYWYRQDPGQGLRLIYYSQIVNDFQKGDIAEGYSVSREKKESFPLTVTSAQKNPTAFYLCASSTTSGGYNEQFFGPGTRLTVL.

This chain links TRBV28 with TRBJ1-5; the D gene is possibly TRBD1 (5 bases). Germline V gene sequence: CDR1 MDHEN, CDR2 SYDVKM. The length of the CDR3 is 12 residues. Trimming pared 5 bases from V and 15 bases from J, leaving 17 bases between. CDR3 coding DNA: TGTGCCAGCAGTACACAGGAGTCGAGGAGGCATTTT. Protein product: CASSTQESRRHF.

The chain employs TRBV19 and TRBJ1-2, with D possibly TRBD1 on 6 matching bases. CDR1 is LNHDA, CDR2 SQIVND, per germline (reference sequence). The CDR3 is 17 amino acids. The V end was cut by 7 bases, the J end by 5 bases, with 26 bases between. The CDR3 is CASTSPGAGGPRYGYTF. In nucleotides, the CDR3 is TGTGCCAGTACCTCGCCCGGGGCGGGGGGCCCCCGATATGGCTACACCTTC. Drawing the rest from reference TRBV19 and TRBJ1-2, the complete variable domain is DGGITQSPKYLFRKEGQNVTLSCEQNLNHDAMYWYRQDPGQGLRLIYYSQIVNDFQKGDIAEGYSVSREKKESFPLTVTSAQKNPTAFYLCASTSPGAGGPRYGYTFGSGTRLTVV.

The chain is built from TRBV4-1 and TRBJ1-1; D gene uncertain. The V end lost 1 base, the J end lost 3 bases, and 18 bases lay between the germline ends. CDR1 is MGHRA and CDR2 is YSYEKL in the germline V gene. The CDR3 has 17 amino acids. The CDR3 region is CASSQGLTEGADTEAFF. The CDR3 nucleotides read TGCGCCAGCAGCCAAGGGCTCACAGAGGGCGCCGACACTGAAGCTTTCTTT.

The chain uses TRBV7-9 and TRBJ2-2; D is ambiguous. The CDR3 length is 14 residues. In germline, CDR1 is SEHNR, CDR2 FQNEAQ (reference sequence). V was clipped by 2 bases and J by 6 bases, with 10 bases between them. For the CDR3, the DNA is TGTGCCAGCAGCTTATCCCCCCTTGCCGGGGAGCTGTTTTTT. This encodes CASSLSPLAGELFF.

There are many counts of this clone. The rearrangement joins TRBV19 to TRBJ1-6; 10 nucleotides align to TRBD1. This CDR3 comprises 15 residues. Germline-derived CDR1 and CDR2 are LNHDA and SQIVND (reference sequence). The ends lost 7 bases at V and 10 bases at J; junction bases unmatched: 10. As DNA, the CDR3 is TGTGCCAGTAAAGGGGGACAGGGGTTAAGATCACCCCTCCACTTT. It encodes CASKGGQGLRSPLHF. Combining the CDR3 with reference TRBV19 and TRBJ1-6 gives the whole variable domain DGGITQSPKYLFRKEGQNVTLSCEQNLNHDAMYWYRQDPGQGLRLIYYSQIVNDFQKGDIAEGYSVSREKKESFPLTVTSAQKNPTAFYLCASKGGQGLRSPLHFGNGTRLTVT.

The rearrangement uses TRBV18 and TRBJ2-3; the D is unclear. Germline CDR1 reads KGHSH; CDR2 reads LQKENI. The CDR3 is 13 residues long. The V and J ends lost 3 bases and 5 bases respectively, with 9 bases between them. The CDR3 DNA is TGTGCCAGCTCACCGGTACCCTTAGATACGCAGTATTTT. Translated: CASSPVPLDTQYF.

CDR3 in amino acids: CASSKPLAGAYEQYV. The CDR3 bases are TGTGCCAGCAGTAAACCCCTAGCGGGTGCCTACGAGCAGTACGTC. The gene calls are TRBV6-2 or TRBV6-3 and TRBJ2-7, with 8 bases aligning to TRBD2. V was pared by 5 bases and J by 2 bases, with 8 bases of the junction left unmatched. Germline V gene data show CDR1 as MNHEY and CDR2 as SVGEGT. The CDR3 spans 15 residues.

The chain employs TRBV9 and TRBJ1-1, with no clear D. Per the germline V gene, CDR1 is SGDLS and CDR2 is YYNGEE. V was trimmed by 0 bases and J by 0 bases, leaving 3 bases between them. The CDR3 has 13 residues. The chain's CDR3 is CASSVGMNTEAFF. The CDR3 coding sequence is TGTGCCAGCAGCGTAGGGATGAACACTGAAGCTTTCTTT.

The gene calls are TRBV18 and TRBJ2-5; 7 nucleotides align to TRBD2. In germline, CDR1 is KGHSH, CDR2 LQKENI. There are 11 residues in the CDR3. The V gene end was trimmed by 9 bases and the J gene end by 3 bases; junction bases not matched to a gene: 1. CDR3 in DNA: TGTGCCAGTCTAGCGGAAGAGACCCAGTACTTC. Its translation: CASLAEETQYF.

This chain links TRBV24-1 with TRBJ2-2; D not certain. Germline CDR1 is KGHDR and CDR2 is SFDVKD. Trimming took 4 bases from V and 1 from J, leaving 12 bases between them. The length of the CDR3 is 16 residues. CDR3 residues: CATSDRDNLNTGELFF. CDR3 DNA sequence: TGTGCCACCAGTGACCGAGACAACCTGAACACCGGGGAGCTGTTTTTT.

Written as DNA, the CDR3 is TGTGCCAGTAGTCCCTACACAGGGGAGGTCTATGGCTACACCTTC. Translation gives CASSPYTGEVYGYTF. This sequence joins TRBV19 and TRBJ1-2, with 7 bases fitting TRBD1. Germline trimming cut 5 bases from V and 4 bases from J; bases unmatched to any gene: 10. The CDR3 loop spans 15 amino acids. Germline CDR1 reads LNHDA; CDR2 reads SQIVND (reference sequence).

The chain recombines TRBV11-3 with TRBJ1-3, with 9 positions matching TRBD1. Trimming removed 0 bases from V and 0 bases from J; junction bases left unmatched: 9. The CDR3 is made up of 19 amino acids. Germline lookup yields CDR1 SGHNT and CDR2 YENEEA. In nucleotides, the CDR3 is TGTGCCAGCAGCTTAGAGACTCCCGGGACAGGGAACTCTGGAAACACCATATATTTT. It codes for CASSLETPGTGNSGNTIYF.

This clone was detected only once. V is TRBV3-1 (or the pseudogene TRBV3-2) and J is TRBJ2-3; 11 bases align to TRBD2. Trimming cost V 6 bases and J 3 bases; bases outside gene matches: 5. This CDR3 region has 15 residues. CDR1 LGHDT and CDR2 YNNKEL come from the germline V gene (reference sequence). The CDR3 region is CASSRSGGATDTQYF. CDR3 DNA sequence: TGTGCCAGCAGTCGTAGCGGGGGGGCTACAGATACGCAGTATTTT.

This chain links TRBV2 with TRBJ1-1; D not resolved. Trimming took off 4 bases at V and 1 base at J, with 7 bases between the two ends. Germline CDR1 SNHLY, CDR2 FYNNEI. This CDR3 contains 13 residues. In DNA form, the CDR3 reads TGTGCCAGCAGTGGTGACTCGAACACTGAAGCTTTCTTT. It yields the protein CASSGDSNTEAFF.

The genes are TRBV19 and TRBJ1-5; the match to TRBD1 covers 8 bases. Germline V gene sequence: CDR1 LNHDA, CDR2 SQIVND (reference sequence). Trimming took 6 bases from V and 1 from J; bases not matched to a gene: 8. CDR3 length: 16 residues. CDR3 amino acids: CASSKSGGQSNQPQHF. The CDR3 bases are TGTGCCAGTAGCAAATCAGGGGGCCAAAGCAATCAGCCCCAGCATTTT.

In DNA, the CDR3 is TGTGCCAGCAGCTTACTCTTCCAAACCTCAGCTTTCTTT. Protein sequence: CASSLLFQTSAFF. V gene TRBV7-8 combines with J gene TRBJ1-1; D is unresolved. From germline, CDR1 is SGHVS and CDR2 FQNEAQ. V shed 2 bases and J shed 10 bases, with 14 bases lying between them. The CDR3 extends over 13 amino acids.

As to this clone: The junction departs from the called germline gene at one end, perhaps through a read error. The chain combines TRBV2 with TRBJ2-5, with 8 bases fitting TRBD2. CDR1 SNHLY and CDR2 FYNNEI come from the germline V gene. The CDR3 spans 15 residues. This chain's CDR3 is CTSSYVAGYRETQYF. The DNA for the CDR3 is TGTACCAGCAGTTATGTAGCGGGGTATAGGGAGACCCAGTACTTC.

The CDR3 sequence: CASSRTDNQPQHF. The CDR3 DNA reads TGTGCCAGCAGCCGGACAGACAATCAGCCCCAGCATTTT. The chain has TRBV6-5 and TRBJ1-5; weak D call: TRBD1 (6 bases). The germline V gene encodes CDR1 MNHEY and CDR2 SVGAGI. V was clipped by 6 bases and J by 3 bases, with 9 bases between them. CDR3 size: 13 residues.

The CDR3 nucleotides are TGTGCCAGCAGCTCGGACAGGGTCGCTGAAGCTTTCTTT. This encodes CASSSDRVAEAFF. V and J are TRBV27 and TRBJ1-1; 8 bases agree with TRBD1. The V gene end was trimmed by 6 bases and the J gene end by 6 bases; junction bases not matched to a gene: 6. From germline, CDR1 is MNHEY and CDR2 SMNVEV (reference sequence). The CDR3 loop spans 13 amino acids.

The V gene is TRBV2, the J gene TRBJ2-2; 11 nucleotides align to TRBD2. This CDR3 region has 15 residues. Looked up from germline, CDR1 is SNHLY and CDR2 is FYNNEI. Trimming removed 3 bases from V and 6 bases from J; junction bases left unmatched: 3. CDR3: CASSEIAGGPGELFF. The CDR3 nucleotides are TGTGCCAGCAGTGAGATAGCGGGGGGGCCCGGGGAGCTGTTTTTT. Full variable domain (outside the CDR3, taken from reference TRBV2 and TRBJ2-2): EPEVTQTPSHQVTQMGQEVILRCVPISNHLYFYWYRQILGQKVEFLVSFYNNEISEKSEIFDDQFSVERPDGSNFTLKIRSTKLEDSAMYFCASSEIAGGPGELFFGEGSRLTVL.

In this sample, this clone turned up a few times. V is TRBV28 and J is TRBJ1-5, with 7 positions matching TRBD1. The germline V gene has CDR1 MDHEN and CDR2 SYDVKM. This CDR3 contains 12 residues. The junction had 4 bases not matched to a gene; V was cut back by 8 bases and J by 6 bases. In DNA, the CDR3 is TGTGCCAGCCACAGGGGAGCTCAGCCCCAGCATTTT. This encodes CASHRGAQPQHF. The entire variable domain, with the rest obtained from reference TRBV28 and TRBJ1-5, is as follows: DVKVTQSSRYLVKRTGEKVFLECVQDMDHENMFWYRQDPGLGLRLIYFSYDVKMKEKGDIPEGYSVSREKKERFSLILESASTNQTSMYLCASHRGAQPQHFGDGTRLSIL.